Presented here are 13 T cell receptor beta chains from one specimen sequenced in a study of cytomegalovirus exposure and HLA in healthy donors. This table comes from immunoSEQ multiplex PCR, and its TCRdb copy is limited to in-frame clones, with some not included. The table lists 55,000 to 80,000 clones, 95% of them singletons. Sequenced sample: PBMCs. The receptor set was obtained from a woman aged 18-29 years in good health and CMV-seropositive.

The chain uses TRBV9 and TRBJ2-5; 8 bases line up with TRBD2. V lost 1 base to trimming and J lost 2 bases; unmatched junction nucleotides: 4. Germline lookup yields CDR1 SGDLS and CDR2 YYNGEE. The CDR3 is 15 residues long. In DNA form, the CDR3 reads TGTGCCAGCAGCGTAAGCCCTAGCGGGCAAGAGACCCAGTACTTC. It codes for CASSVSPSGQETQYF.

The rearrangement uses TRBV19 and TRBJ1-5; possibly TRBD1 for D (6 bases). Germline CDR1 is LNHDA and CDR2 is SQIVND (reference sequence). The CDR3 extends over 14 amino acids. Trimming pared 3 bases from V and 9 bases from J, leaving 15 bases between. The DNA for the CDR3 is TGTGCCAGTAGTATGGCCGCCAGGGGTGGGCCCCAGCATTTT. Encoded protein: CASSMAARGGPQHF.

V is TRBV6-1 and J is TRBJ2-1, with TRBD2 identical over 10 bases. The CDR3 spans 14 residues. Germline values: CDR1 MNHNS, CDR2 SASEGT. J was trimmed by 5 bases and V by 9 bases; bases with no gene match: 7. CDR3 sequence reads: CASRAGGQHNEQFF. DNA for the CDR3: TGTGCCAGTAGAGCGGGAGGGCAACACAATGAGCAGTTCTTC.

The rearrangement joins TRBV5-1 to TRBJ2-1; 9 bases are shared with TRBD2. Germline V gene lookup returns CDR1 SGHRS and CDR2 YFSETQ. J was trimmed by 3 bases and V by 3 bases; bases with no gene match: 7. CDR3 length: 16 residues. The CDR3 loop is CASSWRTSASYNEQFF. The DNA for the CDR3 is TGCGCCAGCAGCTGGAGGACTAGCGCAAGCTACAATGAGCAGTTCTTC.

The chain carries TRBV10-3 and TRBJ2-7; TRBD1 matches 8 bases. CDR1 ENHRY and CDR2 SYGVKD come from the germline V gene. The CDR3 is 16 residues long. Losses at the gene ends were 4 bases for V and 7 bases for J; bases not matched to a gene: 15. The DNA of the CDR3 is TGTGCCATCAGTGTGTTGGCTTCTGACAGGGGTAATGAGCAGTACTTC. Its translation: CAISVLASDRGNEQYF.

This clone was seen just once. The V gene is TRBV19, the J gene TRBJ1-1; 9 bases are shared with TRBD1. Germline values: CDR1 LNHDA, CDR2 SQIVND (reference sequence). With 4 bases clipped from V and 8 bases from J, the junction kept 5 bases outside the gene matches. The CDR3 totals 13 residues. The CDR3 protein is CASSKTGTGEAFF. In nucleotides, the CDR3 is TGTGCCAGTAGTAAAACCGGGACAGGGGAAGCTTTCTTT.

The sample holds one count of this clone. The V call is TRBV19, the J call TRBJ1-1; 8 positions agree with TRBD1. With V trimmed by 8 bases and J by 0 bases, 11 bases remained unmatched. CDR1 is LNHDA and CDR2 is SQIVND in the germline V gene (reference sequence). The CDR3 loop spans 16 amino acids. CDR3 sequence (DNA): TGTGCCAGTCTCGCGACAGGGGCTGGTATGAACACTGAAGCTTTCTTT. Translated, it gives CASLATGAGMNTEAFF.

The chain recombines TRBV10-3 with TRBJ2-7; 8 bases are a match to TRBD1. CDR1 is ENHRY, CDR2 SYGVKD, per germline. V lost 4 bases, J lost 4 bases, and 9 bases stayed unmatched. The CDR3 is 15 amino acids. The CDR3 loop reads CAISVGQGPSYEQYF. The CDR3 nucleotides read TGTGCCATCAGTGTTGGACAGGGACCTTCGTACGAGCAGTACTTC.

The chain uses TRBV4-1 and TRBJ1-5, with 7 bases that match TRBD1. This CDR3 spans 18 amino acids. V shed 3 bases, J shed 3 bases, and the junction held 14 bases outside the gene matches. Germline CDR1 and CDR2: MGHRA and YSYEKL. The CDR3 DNA follows: TGCGCCAGCAGCCACTCGCGACTTTTAACAGGGGACAATCAGCCCCAGCATTTT. Translation gives CASSHSRLLTGDNQPQHF.

The chain links TRBV6-5 to TRBJ1-4; TRBD1 matches 9 bases. This CDR3 is built from 14 residues. Germline V CDR1 and CDR2: MNHEY, SVGAGI. Trimming removed 6 bases from V and 7 bases from J; junction bases left unmatched: 6. DNA for the CDR3: TGTGCCAGCAGAAGGGACAGGGAGAGTGAAAAACTGTTTTTT. Its translation: CASRRDRESEKLFF.

The genes are TRBV6-1 and TRBJ2-5; D perhaps matches TRBD1 (6 bases). Germline CDR1 and CDR2: MNHNS and SASEGT. This CDR3 has 13 amino acids. V was shortened by 6 bases and J by 4 bases, with 12 bases between the two germline ends. For the CDR3, the DNA is TGTGCCAGCAGCCGCGACAGGCTAGAGACCCAGTACTTC. The encoded protein is CASSRDRLETQYF.

The chain uses TRBV6-1 and TRBJ1-2; 8 bases align to TRBD1. CDR3 length equals 17 residues. Trimming at V came to 2 bases and at J to 4 bases, leaving 12 bases not matched to a gene. Germline V gives CDR1 MNHNS, CDR2 SASEGT. The CDR3 loop reads CASSEPLGDRQSYGYTF. The CDR3 region has the DNA TGTGCCAGCAGTGAACCTTTGGGGGACAGGCAGTCCTATGGCTACACCTTC.

The sample holds one count of this clone. The chain recombines TRBV19 with TRBJ2-3; 7 bases align to TRBD2. The V and J ends lost 4 bases and 6 bases, in that order; junction bases with no gene match: 10. CDR3 length: 15 residues. Germline CDR1 LNHDA, CDR2 SQIVND (reference sequence). CDR3: CASSSVGGRRDTQYF. In DNA form, the CDR3 reads TGTGCCAGTAGTAGTGTGGGAGGGAGGAGGGATACGCAGTATTTT.